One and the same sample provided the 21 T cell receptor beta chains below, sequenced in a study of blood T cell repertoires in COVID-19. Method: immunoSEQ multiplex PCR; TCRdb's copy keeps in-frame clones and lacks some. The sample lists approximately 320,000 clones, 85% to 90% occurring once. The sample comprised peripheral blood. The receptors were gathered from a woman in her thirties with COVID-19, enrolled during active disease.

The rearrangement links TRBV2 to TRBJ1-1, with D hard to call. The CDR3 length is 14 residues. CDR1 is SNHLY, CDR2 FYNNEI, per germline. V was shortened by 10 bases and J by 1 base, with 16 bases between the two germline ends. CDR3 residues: CATPAEERNTEAFF. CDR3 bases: TGTGCCACCCCGGCGGAAGAGAGGAACACTGAAGCTTTCTTT.

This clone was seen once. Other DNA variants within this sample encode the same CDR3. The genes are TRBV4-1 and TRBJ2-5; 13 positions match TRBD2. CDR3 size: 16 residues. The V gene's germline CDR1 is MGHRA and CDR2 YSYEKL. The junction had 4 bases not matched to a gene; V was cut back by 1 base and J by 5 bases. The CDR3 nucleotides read TGCGCCAGCAGCCAAGCAACTAGCGGGGGGGCGGAGACCCAGTACTTC. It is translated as CASSQATSGGAETQYF.

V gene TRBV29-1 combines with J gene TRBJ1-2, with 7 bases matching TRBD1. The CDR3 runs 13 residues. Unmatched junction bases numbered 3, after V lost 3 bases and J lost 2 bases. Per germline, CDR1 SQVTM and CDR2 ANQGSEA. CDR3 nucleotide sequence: TGCAGCGTTGACACGGGACAGAACTATGGCTACACCTTC. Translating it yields CSVDTGQNYGYTF.

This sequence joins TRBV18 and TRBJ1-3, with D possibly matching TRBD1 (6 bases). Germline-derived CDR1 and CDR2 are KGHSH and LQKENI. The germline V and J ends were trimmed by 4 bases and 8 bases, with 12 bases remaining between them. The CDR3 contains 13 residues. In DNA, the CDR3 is TGTGCCAGCTCACGGGGGCCCCGGGACACCATATATTTT. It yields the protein CASSRGPRDTIYF.

The CDR3 region is CASRGGETGYGYTF. CDR3 in DNA: TGTGCCAGCAGGGGTGGGGAGACAGGCTATGGCTACACCTTC. The chain employs TRBV2 and TRBJ1-2; D is perhaps TRBD1 (6 bases). CDR3 length equals 14 residues. The ends were cut back, 6 bases at V and 4 bases at J, with 15 bases in the middle. CDR1 SNHLY and CDR2 FYNNEI come from the germline V gene.

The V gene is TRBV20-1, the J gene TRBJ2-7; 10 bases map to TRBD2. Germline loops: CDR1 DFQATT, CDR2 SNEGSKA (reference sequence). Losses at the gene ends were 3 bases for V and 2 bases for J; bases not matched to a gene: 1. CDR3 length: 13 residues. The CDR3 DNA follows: TGCAGTGCTAGTAGCGGGGGGCCCTACGAGCAGTACTTC. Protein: CSASSGGPYEQYF.

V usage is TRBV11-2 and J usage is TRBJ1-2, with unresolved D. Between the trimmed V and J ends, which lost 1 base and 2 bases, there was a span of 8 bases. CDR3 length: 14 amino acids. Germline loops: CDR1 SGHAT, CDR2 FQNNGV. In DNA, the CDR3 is TGTGCCAGCAGCTTAGGTCCTATGAACTATGGCTACACCTTC. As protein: CASSLGPMNYGYTF.

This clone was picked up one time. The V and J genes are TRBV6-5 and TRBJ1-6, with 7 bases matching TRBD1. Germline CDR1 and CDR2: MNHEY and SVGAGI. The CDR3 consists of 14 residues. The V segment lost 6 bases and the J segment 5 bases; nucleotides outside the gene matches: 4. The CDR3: CASRLRGNNSPLHF. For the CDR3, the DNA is TGTGCCAGCAGGCTCAGGGGGAATAATTCACCCCTCCACTTT.

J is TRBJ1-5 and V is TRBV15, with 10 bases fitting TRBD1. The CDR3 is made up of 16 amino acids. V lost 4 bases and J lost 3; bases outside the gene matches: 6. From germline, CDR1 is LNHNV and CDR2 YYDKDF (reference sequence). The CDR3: CATSTPGQGNNQPQHF. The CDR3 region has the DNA TGTGCCACCAGCACTCCGGGACAGGGGAACAATCAGCCCCAGCATTTT.

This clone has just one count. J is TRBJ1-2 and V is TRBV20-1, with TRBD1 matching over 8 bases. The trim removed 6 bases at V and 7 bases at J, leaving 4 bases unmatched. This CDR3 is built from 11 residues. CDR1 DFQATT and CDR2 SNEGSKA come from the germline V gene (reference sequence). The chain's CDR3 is CSAGDRGGYTF. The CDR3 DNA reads TGCAGTGCAGGAGACAGGGGTGGCTACACCTTC.

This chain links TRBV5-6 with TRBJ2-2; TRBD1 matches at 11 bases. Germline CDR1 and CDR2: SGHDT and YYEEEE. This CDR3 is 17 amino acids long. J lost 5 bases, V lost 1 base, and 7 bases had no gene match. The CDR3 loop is CASSLFGQGALTGELFF. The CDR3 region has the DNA TGTGCCAGCAGCTTGTTCGGACAGGGGGCTCTAACCGGGGAGCTGTTTTTT.

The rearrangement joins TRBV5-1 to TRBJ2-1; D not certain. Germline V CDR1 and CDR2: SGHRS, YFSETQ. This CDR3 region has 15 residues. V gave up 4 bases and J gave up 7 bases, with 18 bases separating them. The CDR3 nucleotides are TGCGCCAGCAGCGCTTCCCACGCGGCAATAAATGAGCAGTTCTTC. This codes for CASSASHAAINEQFF.

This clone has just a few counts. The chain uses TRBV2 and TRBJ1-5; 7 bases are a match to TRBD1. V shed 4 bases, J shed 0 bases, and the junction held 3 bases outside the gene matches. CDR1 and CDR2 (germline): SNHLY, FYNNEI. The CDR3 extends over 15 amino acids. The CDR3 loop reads CASSGQGYSNQPQHF. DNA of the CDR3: TGTGCCAGCAGTGGACAGGGATATAGCAATCAGCCCCAGCATTTT.

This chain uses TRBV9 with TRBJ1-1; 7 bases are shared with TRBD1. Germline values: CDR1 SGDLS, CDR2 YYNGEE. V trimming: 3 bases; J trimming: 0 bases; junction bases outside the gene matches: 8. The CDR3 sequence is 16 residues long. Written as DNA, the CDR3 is TGTGCCAGCAGCGCGCAGGGGGGTGGCGTGAACACTGAAGCTTTCTTT. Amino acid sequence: CASSAQGGGVNTEAFF.

The CDR3 sequence is CASSYQTGRGAKGYTF. The CDR3 coding sequence is TGTGCCAGCAGTTATCAGACTGGGAGGGGGGCGAAAGGCTACACCTTC. The rearrangement joins TRBV6-9 to TRBJ1-2; D might be TRBD1 (6 bases). Trimming took off 2 bases at V and 8 bases at J, with 21 bases between the two ends. The CDR3 is 16 amino acids. In germline, CDR1 is MNHGY, CDR2 SVAAGI.

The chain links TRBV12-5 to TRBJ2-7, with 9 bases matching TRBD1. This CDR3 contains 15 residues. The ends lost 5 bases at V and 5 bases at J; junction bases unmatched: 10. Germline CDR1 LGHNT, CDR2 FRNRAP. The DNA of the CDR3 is TGTGCTAGTGGTGGAGACAGGGGGAGAATGGACGAGCAGTACTTC. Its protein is CASGGDRGRMDEQYF.

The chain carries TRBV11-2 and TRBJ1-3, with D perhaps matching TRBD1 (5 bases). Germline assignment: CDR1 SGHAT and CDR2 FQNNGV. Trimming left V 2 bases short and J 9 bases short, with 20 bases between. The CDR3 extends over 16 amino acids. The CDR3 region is CASSLPREGPRGTIYF. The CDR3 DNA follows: TGTGCCAGCAGCTTACCCCGGGAGGGACCTCGGGGCACCATATATTTT.

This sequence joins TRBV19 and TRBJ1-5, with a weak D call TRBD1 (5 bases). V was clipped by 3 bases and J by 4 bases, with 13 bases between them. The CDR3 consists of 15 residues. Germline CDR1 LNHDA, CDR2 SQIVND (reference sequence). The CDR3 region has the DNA TGTGCCAGTAGTATTGGGGCTAGAGGAAATCAGCCCCAGCATTTT. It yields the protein CASSIGARGNQPQHF.

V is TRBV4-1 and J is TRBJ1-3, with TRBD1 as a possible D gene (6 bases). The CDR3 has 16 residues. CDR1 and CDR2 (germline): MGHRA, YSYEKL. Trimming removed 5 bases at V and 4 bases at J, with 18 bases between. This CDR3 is CASSFPLGTYGNTIYF. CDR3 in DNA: TGCGCCAGCAGCTTCCCTTTGGGGACATACGGAAACACCATATATTTT.

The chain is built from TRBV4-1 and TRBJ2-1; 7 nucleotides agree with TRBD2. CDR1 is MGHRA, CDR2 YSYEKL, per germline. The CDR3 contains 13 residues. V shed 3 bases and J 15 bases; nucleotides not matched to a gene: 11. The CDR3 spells CASSQVVQRDRFF. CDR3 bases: TGCGCCAGCAGCCAGGTAGTGCAGCGGGACCGGTTCTTC.

CDR3 DNA sequence: TGTGCCAGCAGACCGGGACTCCAAGAGACCCAGTACTTC. It specifies CASRPGLQETQYF. The gene calls are TRBV7-9 and TRBJ2-5; D might be TRBD2 (6 bases). V gave up 6 bases and J gave up 1 base, with 9 bases separating them. Germline CDR1 reads SEHNR; CDR2 reads FQNEAQ (reference sequence). CDR3 length: 13 amino acids.